The clone carrying this TCR beta chain was seen a few times. Its antigen is not known. The data originate from a study of shared clonotypes between healthy human individuals. Study-wide results and caveats: The represented genetic and exposure-history diversity was limited by the small number of donors. Sharing across four donors was highest in naive CD4 (roughly 5%) and lowest in memory CD8 (about 0.4%).

The CDR3 is 17 amino acids. V trimming: 7 bases; J trimming: 2 bases; junction bases outside the gene matches: 13. Germline V gene data show CDR1 as MDHEN and CDR2 as SYDVKM. The CD4+ fraction was divided into a CD45RA+ naive subset and a CD45RA-negative memory subset. Sequencing was performed with immunoSEQ multiplex PCR; in TCRdb, only in-frame clones are kept and a portion is missing. The table has about 710,000 clones, roughly 72% seen once. The rearrangement uses TRBV28 and TRBJ1-2; TRBD1 matches 10 bases. This TCR came from a woman in her 30s in good health. Sequencing used memory CD4+ T cells sorted from blood. Documented subset: CD45RA-negative fraction. DNA for the CDR3: TGTGCCAGCAAAATAGCGCCGGGACAGGGGTTGAACTATGGCTACACCTTC. Translated, it gives CASKIAPGQGLNYGYTF.